This is a list of T cell receptor beta chains from one sample in a study of T cell repertoires in cytomegalovirus infection. These receptors have no identified antigens. TCRdb re-analysed the reads in MiXCR, keeping a single row per CDR3 protein. The data show roughly 800,000 distinct CDR3 sequences, 29% seen once. The specimen comprised cultured CD8+ T cells from PBMCs, sampled from culture after CMV antigen stimulation. The source of these receptors is a human donor in good health (CMV status not recorded). Some clones in this sample may be carry-over from other donors' samples. Each CDR3 is given with its conserved first and last residue. The order of the fields is J gene, D gene, V gene, clone size, CDR3 protein, CDR3 DNA. The D gene is left open where the match is weak. For some rows the clone size is stated as once, few or many, or as a class when expanded; others skip it.

J gene: TRBJ2-5
D gene: -
V gene: TRBV2
clone size: -
CDR3 protein: CASSGSLETQYF
CDR3 DNA: TGTGCCAGCAGTGGGTCCCTGGAGACCCAGTACTTC

J gene: TRBJ2-4
D gene: -
V gene: TRBV6-2/TRBV6-3
clone size: few
CDR3 protein: CASSLGRAWGKNIQYF
CDR3 DNA: TGTGCCAGCAGTTTGGGCCGGGCTTGGGGCAAAAACATTCAGTACTTC

J gene: TRBJ1-2
D gene: -
V gene: TRBV7-9
clone size: few
CDR3 protein: CASSLLDSYGYTF
CDR3 DNA: TGTGCCAGCAGCTTACTTGACAGTTATGGCTACACCTTC

J gene: TRBJ1-1
D gene: -
V gene: TRBV12-5
clone size: few
CDR3 protein: CASGSQGWGNTEAFF
CDR3 DNA: TGTGCTAGTGGTTCACAGGGATGGGGGAACACTGAAGCTTTCTTT

J gene: TRBJ2-1
D gene: TRBD1
V gene: TRBV27
clone size: once
CDR3 protein: CATWTGRGEQFF
CDR3 DNA: TGTGCCACCTGGACAGGCCGGGGCGAGCAGTTCTTC

J gene: TRBJ2-2
D gene: -
V gene: TRBV6-6
clone size: -
CDR3 protein: CASSPSGGGNTGELFF
CDR3 DNA: TGTGCCAGCAGTCCATCAGGTGGGGGGAACACCGGGGAGCTGTTTTTT

J gene: TRBJ2-1
D gene: -
V gene: TRBV7-9
clone size: -
CDR3 protein: CASTAPGSNEQFF
CDR3 DNA: TGTGCCAGCACCGCGCCGGGAAGCAATGAGCAGTTCTTC

J gene: TRBJ2-3
D gene: -
V gene: TRBV3-1
clone size: -
CDR3 protein: CASSQEGGGSPDTQYF
CDR3 DNA: TGTGCCAGCAGCCAGGAGGGGGGTGGTAGCCCAGATACGCAGTATTTT

J gene: TRBJ2-1
D gene: TRBD2
V gene: TRBV12-3/TRBV12-4
clone size: -
CDR3 protein: CASSLWGTTNNEQFF
CDR3 DNA: TGTGCCAGCAGTTTATGGGGGACTACCAACAATGAGCAGTTCTTC

J gene: TRBJ2-7
D gene: TRBD2
V gene: TRBV2
clone size: -
CDR3 protein: CASSLSGLAYEQYF
CDR3 DNA: TGTGCCAGCAGTCTTTCGGGACTAGCTTACGAGCAGTACTTC

J gene: TRBJ2-3
D gene: TRBD1
V gene: TRBV7-6
clone size: -
CDR3 protein: CASTLNSWQGAVGTDTQYF
CDR3 DNA: TGTGCCAGCACCCTGAACTCATGGCAGGGGGCTGTAGGAACAGATACGCAGTATTTT

J gene: TRBJ1-1
D gene: -
V gene: TRBV7-9
clone size: many
CDR3 protein: CASSPTSGDLNTEAFF
CDR3 DNA: TGTGCCAGCAGCCCCACGAGCGGGGACCTGAACACTGAAGCTTTCTTT

J gene: TRBJ2-2
D gene: -
V gene: TRBV6-5
clone size: -
CDR3 protein: CASSYSGLYTGELFF
CDR3 DNA: TGTGCCAGCAGTTACTCCGGACTGTACACCGGGGAGCTGTTTTTT

J gene: TRBJ2-2
D gene: -
V gene: TRBV14
clone size: few
CDR3 protein: CASSQGRDGRNTGELFF
CDR3 DNA: TGTGCCAGCAGCCAGGGCCGCGACGGACGAAACACCGGGGAGCTGTTTTTT

J gene: TRBJ2-7
D gene: TRBD1
V gene: TRBV7-6
clone size: -
CDR3 protein: CASSLRRDRDAYEQYF
CDR3 DNA: TGTGCCAGCAGCCTACGCCGGGACAGGGACGCCTACGAGCAGTACTTC

J gene: TRBJ2-1
D gene: -
V gene: TRBV6-8
clone size: -
CDR3 protein: CASMGPDAGQDEQFF
CDR3 DNA: TGTGCCAGCATGGGGCCGGACGCTGGACAAGATGAGCAGTTCTTC

J gene: TRBJ1-1
D gene: TRBD1
V gene: TRBV20-1
clone size: -
CDR3 protein: CSVTEGTGYTEAFF
CDR3 DNA: TGCAGTGTCACCGAGGGGACAGGGTACACTGAAGCTTTCTTT